This is a list of T cell receptor beta chains from one sample in a study of blood T cell repertoires in COVID-19. Clones were sequenced by immunoSEQ multiplex PCR, and TCRdb holds only the in-frame ones, with some missing. The sample records some 70,000 clones, around nine tenths being singletons. The sample taken for sequencing was peripheral blood. All receptors come from a man aged 60 to 75 with acute or convalescent COVID-19. Each CDR3 is given with its conserved first and last residue. The order of the fields is CDR3 protein, CDR3 DNA, clone size, J gene, D gene, V gene. The D gene is left open where the match is weak. Size is omitted from some rows. Given values are once, few, many or a class for expanded clones.

CDR3: CASSFFGLDGQNSPLHF
DNA: TGCGCCAGCAGCTTCTTTGGACTGGACGGTCAAAATTCACCCCTCCACTTT
size: NA
J: TRBJ1-6
D: NA
V: TRBV5-1

CDR3: CASSRKDEAGNTIYF
DNA: TGTGCCAGCAGCCGCAAGGATGAGGCTGGAAACACCATATATTTT
size: NA
J: TRBJ1-3
D: NA
V: TRBV7-9

CDR3: CASSVLRAGDDTQYF
DNA: TGTGCCAGCAGCGTACTTCGGGCGGGAGACGATACGCAGTATTTT
size: NA
J: TRBJ2-3
D: TRBD2
V: TRBV9

CDR3: CASSYSGRVPDTQYF
DNA: TGTGCCAGCAGTTACTCGGGCAGGGTCCCAGATACGCAGTATTTT
size: NA
J: TRBJ2-3
D: NA
V: TRBV6-6

CDR3: CASSLGQGLLEQYF
DNA: TGCGCCAGCAGCTTGGGACAGGGGCTTCTCGAGCAGTACTTC
size: NA
J: TRBJ2-7
D: TRBD1
V: TRBV5-1

CDR3: CASSHAPQGAANEKLFF
DNA: TGTGCCAGCAGCCACGCACCTCAGGGGGCTGCTAATGAAAAACTGTTTTTT
size: NA
J: TRBJ1-4
D: TRBD1
V: TRBV14

CDR3: CASSLGQFSGNTIYF
DNA: TGTGCCAGCAGCTTGGGCCAGTTCTCTGGAAACACCATATATTTT
size: few
J: TRBJ1-3
D: NA
V: TRBV5-5

CDR3: CASSLSRASTEAFF
DNA: TGTGCCAGCAGTTTATCGCGGGCATCAACTGAAGCTTTCTTT
size: NA
J: TRBJ1-1
D: NA
V: TRBV27

CDR3: CASSFGGDYGYTF
DNA: TGTGCCAGCAGCTTCGGGGGGGACTATGGCTACACCTTC
size: NA
J: TRBJ1-2
D: NA
V: TRBV11-2

CDR3: CASSDRRDNNQPQHF
DNA: TGTGCCAGCAGTGACCGCCGGGACAACAATCAGCCCCAGCATTTT
size: once
J: TRBJ1-5
D: NA
V: TRBV6-1

CDR3: CASSPGYSTGELFF
DNA: TGTGCCAGCTCACCAGGGTACAGCACCGGGGAGCTGTTTTTT
size: once
J: TRBJ2-2
D: NA
V: TRBV18

CDR3: CASSSTGAPNQPQHF
DNA: TGTGCCAGCAGTTCAACAGGGGCCCCCAATCAGCCCCAGCATTTT
size: NA
J: TRBJ1-5
D: TRBD1
V: TRBV2

CDR3: CASSSDRGGLVGTQYF
DNA: TGCGCCAGCAGCTCCGACCGGGGGGGCCTTGTGGGTACGCAGTATTTT
size: NA
J: TRBJ2-3
D: TRBD2
V: TRBV5-1

CDR3: CASSLVGLAGGPYYEQYF
DNA: TGTGCCAGCAGCTTAGTTGGACTAGCGGGAGGACCATACTACGAGCAGTACTTC
size: NA
J: TRBJ2-7
D: TRBD2
V: TRBV7-2

CDR3: CASSFQTGKGNTIYF
DNA: TGCGCCAGCAGCTTTCAGACAGGGAAAGGAAACACCATATATTTT
size: NA
J: TRBJ1-3
D: TRBD1
V: TRBV5-1

CDR3: CASSPGENQPQHF
DNA: TGTGCCAGCTCCCCGGGGGAGAATCAGCCCCAGCATTTT
size: NA
J: TRBJ1-5
D: NA
V: TRBV18

CDR3: CASSRDSYSYEQYF
DNA: TGTGCCAGTAGTCGGGACTCCTACTCCTACGAGCAGTACTTC
size: NA
J: TRBJ2-7
D: NA
V: TRBV19

CDR3: CASSLDSYNEQFF
DNA: TGCGCCAGCAGCTTGGACAGCTACAATGAGCAGTTCTTC
size: few
J: TRBJ2-1
D: NA
V: TRBV5-1

CDR3: CASSPLGGVQETQYF
DNA: TGCGCCAGCAGCCCCCTTGGGGGGGTTCAAGAGACCCAGTACTTC
size: NA
J: TRBJ2-5
D: TRBD2
V: TRBV5-1

CDR3: CSVFLSYEQYF
DNA: TGCAGCGTTTTTCTTAGCTACGAGCAGTACTTC
size: NA
J: TRBJ2-7
D: NA
V: TRBV29-1

CDR3: CASRSGGALHQETQYF
DNA: TGCGCCAGCAGGTCCGGGGGGGCCCTTCACCAAGAGACCCAGTACTTC
size: NA
J: TRBJ2-5
D: TRBD2
V: TRBV5-1

CDR3: CASSQVGLSAGELFF
DNA: TGTGCCAGCAGCCAAGTAGGACTATCCGCCGGGGAGCTGTTTTTT
size: NA
J: TRBJ2-2
D: NA
V: TRBV3-1/TRBV3-2

CDR3: CASSQGRGYGYGYTF
DNA: TGTGCCAGCAGCCAGGGGAGGGGGTATGGCTATGGCTACACCTTC
size: NA
J: TRBJ1-2
D: NA
V: TRBV21-1

CDR3: CSVEVDRGLGYTF
DNA: TGCAGCGTTGAAGTGGACAGGGGGCTTGGCTACACCTTC
size: NA
J: TRBJ1-2
D: TRBD1
V: TRBV29-1

CDR3: CASSFRGLADNEQFF
DNA: TGTGCCAGCAGCTTCAGAGGACTAGCTGACAATGAGCAGTTCTTC
size: NA
J: TRBJ2-1
D: TRBD2
V: TRBV11-2

CDR3: CASSSGWGGEQYF
DNA: TGTGCCAGCAGCTCCGGGTGGGGGGGAGAGCAGTACTTC
size: NA
J: TRBJ2-7
D: TRBD2
V: TRBV7-6

CDR3: CASSSVGGGDSPLHF
DNA: TGTGCCAGTAGTTCCGTCGGCGGTGGCGATTCACCCCTCCACTTT
size: NA
J: TRBJ1-6
D: NA
V: TRBV19

CDR3: CASGKRGGNYGYTF
DNA: TGTGCCAGCGGCAAAAGAGGCGGTAACTATGGCTACACCTTC
size: NA
J: TRBJ1-2
D: NA
V: TRBV6-5

CDR3: CASSFQGFNSPLHF
DNA: TGTGCCAGCAGCTTCCAGGGTTTCAATTCACCCCTCCACTTT
size: NA
J: TRBJ1-6
D: NA
V: TRBV5-5